Included here is one T cell receptor (beta chain) sequence, with context. Trimming at V came to 2 bases and at J to 0 bases, leaving 1 base not matched to a gene. This CDR3 has 14 residues. The V gene's germline CDR1 is SGHRS and CDR2 YFSETQ. The data derive from a study of shared clonotypes between healthy human individuals. The table came from immunoSEQ multiplex PCR; TCRdb's copy has only in-frame clones and leaves some out. The sample includes 1,400,000 or so clones, about 98.5% of them seen just once. The chain couples TRBV5-1 to TRBJ1-1, with 7 positions matching TRBD1. The receptor was derived from a young man in good health. Sequencing was done on a sample of naive CD4+ T cells sorted from blood. Documented subset: CD45RA+ positively selected. The CDR3 reads CASSFQGVNTEAFF. DNA for the CDR3: TGCGCCAGCAGCTTCCAGGGGGTGAACACTGAAGCTTTCTTT.